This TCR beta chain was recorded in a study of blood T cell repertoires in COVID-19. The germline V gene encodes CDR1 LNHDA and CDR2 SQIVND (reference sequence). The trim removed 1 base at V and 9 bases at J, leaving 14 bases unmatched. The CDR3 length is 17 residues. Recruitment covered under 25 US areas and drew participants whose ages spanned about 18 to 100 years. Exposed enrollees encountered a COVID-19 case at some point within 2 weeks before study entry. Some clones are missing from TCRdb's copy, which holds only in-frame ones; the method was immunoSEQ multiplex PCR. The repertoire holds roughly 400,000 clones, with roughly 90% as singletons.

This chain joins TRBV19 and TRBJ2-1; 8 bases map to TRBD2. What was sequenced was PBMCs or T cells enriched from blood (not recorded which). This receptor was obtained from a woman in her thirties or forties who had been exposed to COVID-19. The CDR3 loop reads CASSIAGSGSPLSEQFF. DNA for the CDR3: TGTGCCAGTAGTATAGCGGGAAGCGGGAGTCCCCTCAGTGAGCAGTTCTTC. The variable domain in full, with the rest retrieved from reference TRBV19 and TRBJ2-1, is DGGITQSPKYLFRKEGQNVTLSCEQNLNHDAMYWYRQDPGQGLRLIYYSQIVNDFQKGDIAEGYSVSREKKESFPLTVTSAQKNPTAFYLCASSIAGSGSPLSEQFFGPGTRLTVL.